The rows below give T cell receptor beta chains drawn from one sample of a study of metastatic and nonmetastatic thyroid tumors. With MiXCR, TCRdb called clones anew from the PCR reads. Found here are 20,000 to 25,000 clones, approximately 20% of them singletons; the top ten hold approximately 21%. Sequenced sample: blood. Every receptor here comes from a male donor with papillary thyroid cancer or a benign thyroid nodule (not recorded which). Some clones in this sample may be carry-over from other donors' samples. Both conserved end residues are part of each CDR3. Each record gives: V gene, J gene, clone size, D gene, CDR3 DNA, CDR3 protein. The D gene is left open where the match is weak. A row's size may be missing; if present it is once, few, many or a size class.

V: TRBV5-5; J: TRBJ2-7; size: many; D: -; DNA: TGTGCCAGCAGCCTCTCGAGAACGGGAATCTACGAGCAGTACTTC; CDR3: CASSLSRTGIYEQYF
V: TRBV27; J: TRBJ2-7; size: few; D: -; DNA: TGTGCCAGCAGTGTCAGCGAAATCTCCTACGAGCAGTACTTC; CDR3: CASSVSEISYEQYF
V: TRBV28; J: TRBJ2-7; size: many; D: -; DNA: TGTGCCAGCAGGAATGGGCAAGGGTTGGAGCAGTACTTC; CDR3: CASRNGQGLEQYF
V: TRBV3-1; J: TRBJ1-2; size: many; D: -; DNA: TGTGCCAGCAGCCGACCAGGGACTTATGGTGGCTACACCTTC; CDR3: CASSRPGTYGGYTF
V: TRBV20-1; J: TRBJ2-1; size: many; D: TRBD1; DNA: TGCAGTGCCCAAATCCCCGGGACAGGGGACCACAATGAGCAGTTCTTC; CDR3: CSAQIPGTGDHNEQFF
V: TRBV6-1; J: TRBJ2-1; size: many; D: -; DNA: TGTGCCAGCAGTGAACTGTGGTCAGGCCCGAGAGTCGAGTTCTTC; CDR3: CASSELWSGPRVEFF
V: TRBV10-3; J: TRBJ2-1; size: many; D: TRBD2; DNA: TGTGCCATCAGGACTAGCGGGAGGACCTACAATGAGCAGTTCTTC; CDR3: CAIRTSGRTYNEQFF
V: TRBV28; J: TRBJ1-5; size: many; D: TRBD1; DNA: TGTGCCAGCAGTTTAGGAGGACAGGAGGTTCAGCCCCAGCATTTT; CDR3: CASSLGGQEVQPQHF
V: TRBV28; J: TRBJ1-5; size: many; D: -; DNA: TGTGCCAGCAGGAAGTTGAGATTAGGCAATCAGCCCCAGCATTTT; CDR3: CASRKLRLGNQPQHF
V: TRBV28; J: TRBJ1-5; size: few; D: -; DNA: TGTGCCAGCAGTTTACATCGACACTGCTATCAGCCCCAGCATTTT; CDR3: CASSLHRHCYQPQHF
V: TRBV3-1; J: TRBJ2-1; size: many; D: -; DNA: TGTGCCAGCAGCCAAGTTGGCAGGGCCTTCTTC; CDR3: CASSQVGRAFF
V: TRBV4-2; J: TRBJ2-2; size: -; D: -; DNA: TGTGCCAGCAGCCACGGGGCCTTGAACACCGGGGAGCTGTTTTTT; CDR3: CASSHGALNTGELFF
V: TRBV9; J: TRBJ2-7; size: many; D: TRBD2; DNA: TGTGCCAGCAGCCCCCTCGAGGGAGGGAACGAGCAGTACTTC; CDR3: CASSPLEGGNEQYF
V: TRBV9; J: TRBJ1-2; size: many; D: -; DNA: TGTGCCAGCAGCTCAGGAGGGGGGCAGGGGTACGGCTACACCTTC; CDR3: CASSSGGGQGYGYTF
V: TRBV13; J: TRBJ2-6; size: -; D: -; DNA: TGTGCCAGCAGCTCCTTTCACCTCCGGACCTCAACTGGGGCCAACTTCCTGACTTTC; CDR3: CASSSFHLRTSTGANFLTF
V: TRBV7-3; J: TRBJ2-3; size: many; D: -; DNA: TGTGCCAGCAGCTTGGGGGGTCAAGATACGCAGTATTTT; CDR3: CASSLGGQDTQYF
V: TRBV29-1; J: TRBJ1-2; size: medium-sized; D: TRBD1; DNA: TGCAGCGTTGAGACAGGGGGCTACACCTTC; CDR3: CSVETGGYTF
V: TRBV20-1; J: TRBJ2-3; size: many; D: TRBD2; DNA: TGCAGTGCTCCGGGGGGGGACGGACGCACAGATACGCAGTATTTT; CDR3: CSAPGGDGRTDTQYF
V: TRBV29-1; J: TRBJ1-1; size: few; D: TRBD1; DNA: TGCAGCGCCGGACAGGGGGCGAGGACTGAAGCTTTCTTT; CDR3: CSAGQGARTEAFF
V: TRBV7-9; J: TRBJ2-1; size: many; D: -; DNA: TGTGCCAGCACCTTAAGTCTGGCGGGAAGTTACAATGAGCAGTTCTTC; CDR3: CASTLSLAGSYNEQFF
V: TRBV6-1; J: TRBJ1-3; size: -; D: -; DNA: TGTGCCAGCAGTGAAGGGCCCAGCTCTGGAAACACCATATATTTT; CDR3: CASSEGPSSGNTIYF
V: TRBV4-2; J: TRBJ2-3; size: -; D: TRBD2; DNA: TGTGCCAGCAGCCAAGATGTGGCGGGGAGGGCGCCCGATACGCAGTATTTT; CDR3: CASSQDVAGRAPDTQYF
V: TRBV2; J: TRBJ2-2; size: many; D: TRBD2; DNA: TGTGCCAGCCGAATGTTAGCGGGATCGGGATGGGAGCTGTTTTTT; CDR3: CASRMLAGSGWELFF
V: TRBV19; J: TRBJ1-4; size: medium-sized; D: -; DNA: TGTGCCAGTGAATTCAATGAAAAACTGTTTTTT; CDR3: CASEFNEKLFF
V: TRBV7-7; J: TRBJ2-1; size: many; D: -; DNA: TGTGCTAGCAGCTTAGGGGGGACCACCTACAATGAGCAGTTCTTC; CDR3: CASSLGGTTYNEQFF
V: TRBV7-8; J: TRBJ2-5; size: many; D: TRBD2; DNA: TGTGCCAGCAGCTTAGCTCCAGCGGGAGGGGGAAAAGAGACCCAGTACTTC; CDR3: CASSLAPAGGGKETQYF
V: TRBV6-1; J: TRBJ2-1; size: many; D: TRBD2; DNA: TGTGCCAGCAGTGAAGAGCGGGGGGGCTCCAATGAGCAGTTCTTC; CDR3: CASSEERGGSNEQFF
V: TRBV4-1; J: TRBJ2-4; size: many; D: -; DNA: TGCGCCAGCAGCCAAGGCCGCTTAGTAGCGAGCAAAAACATTCAGTACTTC; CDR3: CASSQGRLVASKNIQYF
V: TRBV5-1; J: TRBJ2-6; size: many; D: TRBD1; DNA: TGCGCCAGCAGCATGGACAGGGGGGGCTCTGGGGCCAACGTCCTGACTTTC; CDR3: CASSMDRGGSGANVLTF
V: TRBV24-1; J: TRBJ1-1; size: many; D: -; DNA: TGTGCCACCAGTGAGGCAGGTTCCCAAGCTTTCTTT; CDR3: CATSEAGSQAFF
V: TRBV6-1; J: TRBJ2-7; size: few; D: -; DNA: TGTGCCAGCAGTGAAATCCACCTCTACGAGCAGTACTTC; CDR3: CASSEIHLYEQYF
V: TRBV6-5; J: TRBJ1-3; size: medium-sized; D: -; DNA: TGTGCCAGCAGTTACCGGGACTCTGGAAACACCATATATTTT; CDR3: CASSYRDSGNTIYF
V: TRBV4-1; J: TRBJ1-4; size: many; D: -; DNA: TGCGCCAGCAGCCAAGCGATCGGGGGAAACGAAAAACTGTTTTTT; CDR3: CASSQAIGGNEKLFF
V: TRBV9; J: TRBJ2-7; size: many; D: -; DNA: TGTGCCAGCAGCGTAGAGGGGTTGAGCAACTACGAGCAGTACTTC; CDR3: CASSVEGLSNYEQYF
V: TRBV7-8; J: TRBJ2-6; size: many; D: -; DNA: TGTGCCAGCTTTATAGGGTGGGGGGCGCAGACTGGGGCCAACGTCCTGACTTTC; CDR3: CASFIGWGAQTGANVLTF
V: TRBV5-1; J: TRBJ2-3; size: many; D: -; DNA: TGCGCCAGCAGCTTGATTGAGTATAGCACAGATACGCAGTATTTT; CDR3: CASSLIEYSTDTQYF
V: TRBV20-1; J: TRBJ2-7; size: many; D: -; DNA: TGCAGTGCTAGAGGCCCCTACGGAGAGCAGTACTTC; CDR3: CSARGPYGEQYF
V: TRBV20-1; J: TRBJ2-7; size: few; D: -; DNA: TGCAGTGCGAGCAAGGGTGAAGGCTTTCTCGAGCAGTACTTC; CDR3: CSASKGEGFLEQYF
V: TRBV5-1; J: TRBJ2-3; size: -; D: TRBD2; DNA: TGCGCCAGCAGCTTGGCGACTAGCGGGGCCACAGATACGCAGTATTTT; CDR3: CASSLATSGATDTQYF
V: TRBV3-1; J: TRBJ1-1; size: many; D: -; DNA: TGTGCCAGCAGCCGAAGGGGCGCTGAAGCTTTCTTT; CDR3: CASSRRGAEAFF
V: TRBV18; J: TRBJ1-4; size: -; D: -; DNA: TGTGCCAGCTCACCAGGGATCGATGAAAAACTGTTTTTT; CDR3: CASSPGIDEKLFF
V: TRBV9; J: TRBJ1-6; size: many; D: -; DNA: TGTGCCAGCGGCGTCGCTGGACAGAGGAATTCACCCCTCCACTTT; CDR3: CASGVAGQRNSPLHF
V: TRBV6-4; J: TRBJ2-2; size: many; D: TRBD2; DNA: TGTGCCAGCAGTGACTCAGCGGGAGGGCCCGGGGAGCTGTTTTTT; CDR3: CASSDSAGGPGELFF
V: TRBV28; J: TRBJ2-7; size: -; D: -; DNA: TGTGCCAGCAGTCGGGACGGCTACGAGCAGTACTTC; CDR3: CASSRDGYEQYF
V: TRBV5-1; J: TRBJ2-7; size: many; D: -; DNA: TGCGCCAGCAGCTTTCTAGAGGCCAGCTCCTACGAGCAGTACTTC; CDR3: CASSFLEASSYEQYF
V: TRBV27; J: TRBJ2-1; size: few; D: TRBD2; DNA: TGTGCCAGCAATCAGGGAGCGGGAGGAAGGAGTGAGCAGTTCTTC; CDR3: CASNQGAGGRSEQFF
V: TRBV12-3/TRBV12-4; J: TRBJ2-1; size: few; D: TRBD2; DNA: TGTGCCAGCAGTTTACGGCTAGCGGGAGGAAGAAATGAGCAGTTCTTC; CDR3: CASSLRLAGGRNEQFF
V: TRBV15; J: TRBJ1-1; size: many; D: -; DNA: TGTGCCACCCGGGACAAATTGAACACTGAAGCTTTCTTT; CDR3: CATRDKLNTEAFF
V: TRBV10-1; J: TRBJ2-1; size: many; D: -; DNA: TGCGCCAGCAGTAAAGACCTCAGCTCCTACAATGAGCAGTTCTTC; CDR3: CASSKDLSSYNEQFF
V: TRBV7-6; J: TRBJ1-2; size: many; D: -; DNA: TGTGCCAGCAGCCGCCTAGGGGCAGGAGATGGTGGCTACACCTTC; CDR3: CASSRLGAGDGGYTF
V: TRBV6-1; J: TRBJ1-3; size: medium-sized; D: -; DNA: TGTGCCAGCAACCGGGGTCAAGACACCATATATTTT; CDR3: CASNRGQDTIYF
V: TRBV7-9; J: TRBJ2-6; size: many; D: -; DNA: TGTGCCAGCCGGAGCTCTGGGGCCAACGTCCTGACTTTC; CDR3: CASRSSGANVLTF
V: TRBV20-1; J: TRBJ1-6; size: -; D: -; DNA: TGCAGTGCCGCCAGCGGTGTGAACAATTCACCCCTCCACTTT; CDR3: CSAASGVNNSPLHF
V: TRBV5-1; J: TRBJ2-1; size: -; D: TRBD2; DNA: TGCGCCAGCAGCTCCTCCGGGACTAGCATCAATGAGCAGTTCTTC; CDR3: CASSSSGTSINEQFF